This is a list of T cell receptor beta chains from one sample in a study of T cell responses to AZD1222 COVID-19 vaccine. The assay was immunoSEQ multiplex PCR, and TCRdb's table has in-frame clones only and misses some. The sample lists some 130,000 clones, approximately 91% occurring once. Source: peripheral blood, taken 28 days after the second AZD1222 dose. These receptors were collected from an adult who received the AZD1222 COVID-19 vaccine. The CDR3 runs from the conserved cysteine through the conserved F or W. Each record gives: J gene, V gene, CDR3 protein.

j_call: TRBJ1-3; v_call: TRBV18; cdr3_aa: CASSRGQRNTIYF
j_call: TRBJ1-3; v_call: TRBV4-1; cdr3_aa: CASSQWALKGSEVLSGNTIYF
j_call: TRBJ1-6; v_call: TRBV5-6; cdr3_aa: CASSLGGGASSYNSPLHF
j_call: TRBJ1-2; v_call: TRBV5-1; cdr3_aa: CASSPGQGEGYTF
j_call: TRBJ1-2; v_call: TRBV28; cdr3_aa: CASSPTHVLAVYSPTYTF
j_call: TRBJ2-4; v_call: TRBV19; cdr3_aa: CASSIPGGSKNIQYF
j_call: TRBJ2-7; v_call: TRBV28; cdr3_aa: CASSSFLSVQYF
j_call: TRBJ2-3; v_call: TRBV18; cdr3_aa: CASSPARDREDTQYF
j_call: TRBJ1-2; v_call: TRBV27; cdr3_aa: CASSPRGYGYTF
j_call: TRBJ2-2; v_call: TRBV7-2; cdr3_aa: CASSPSITGELFF
j_call: TRBJ2-5; v_call: TRBV2; cdr3_aa: CASTQGGETQYF
j_call: TRBJ2-3; v_call: TRBV6-5; cdr3_aa: CASSYSNGGSGTQYF
j_call: TRBJ1-5; v_call: TRBV28; cdr3_aa: CASIDGQPLYRYQHF
j_call: TRBJ2-5; v_call: TRBV3-1/TRBV3-2; cdr3_aa: CASTPVAGEGKTQYF
j_call: TRBJ2-7; v_call: TRBV28; cdr3_aa: CASSFPSREQYF
j_call: TRBJ2-2; v_call: TRBV5-1; cdr3_aa: CASSYGSGGTGRGGELFF
j_call: TRBJ2-1; v_call: TRBV5-1; cdr3_aa: CASSLDIGTGQFF
j_call: TRBJ2-1; v_call: TRBV6-5; cdr3_aa: CASTLGQGLWGEQFF
j_call: TRBJ1-1; v_call: TRBV10-3; cdr3_aa: CAISEPDREFTEAFF
j_call: TRBJ1-1; v_call: TRBV15; cdr3_aa: CATSRGTQGGTEAFF
j_call: TRBJ2-5; v_call: TRBV5-1; cdr3_aa: CASSDWETQYF
j_call: TRBJ1-2; v_call: TRBV28; cdr3_aa: CASSLANYGYTF
j_call: TRBJ2-7; v_call: TRBV5-1; cdr3_aa: CASSVRQDSYEQYF
j_call: TRBJ2-7; v_call: TRBV29-1; cdr3_aa: CSVGTSGYEQYF
j_call: TRBJ1-2; v_call: TRBV10-3; cdr3_aa: CAISEFEGSDGYTF
j_call: TRBJ2-5; v_call: TRBV10-3; cdr3_aa: CAISGVLAAKGGLETQYF